Given below is one TCR beta chain in context. The CDR3 covers 14 residues. V was pared by 5 bases and J by 1 base, with 8 bases between. Germline CDR1 reads SGHTA; CDR2 reads FQGTGA. The sample comes from a study of control samples from healthy donors and cancer patients. Using immunoSEQ multiplex PCR, the repertoire was profiled, and TCRdb retains in-frame clones only, with some absent. The table lists around 30,000 clones, approximately 93% of them singletons. This chain uses TRBV7-3 with TRBJ2-2, with no clear D. The specimen sequenced was PBMCs. This receptor was obtained from a man in his forties with colorectal cancer. The CDR3 spells CASSPVRNTGELFF. In DNA, the CDR3 is TGTGCCAGCAGCCCCGTCCGGAACACCGGGGAGCTGTTTTTT.